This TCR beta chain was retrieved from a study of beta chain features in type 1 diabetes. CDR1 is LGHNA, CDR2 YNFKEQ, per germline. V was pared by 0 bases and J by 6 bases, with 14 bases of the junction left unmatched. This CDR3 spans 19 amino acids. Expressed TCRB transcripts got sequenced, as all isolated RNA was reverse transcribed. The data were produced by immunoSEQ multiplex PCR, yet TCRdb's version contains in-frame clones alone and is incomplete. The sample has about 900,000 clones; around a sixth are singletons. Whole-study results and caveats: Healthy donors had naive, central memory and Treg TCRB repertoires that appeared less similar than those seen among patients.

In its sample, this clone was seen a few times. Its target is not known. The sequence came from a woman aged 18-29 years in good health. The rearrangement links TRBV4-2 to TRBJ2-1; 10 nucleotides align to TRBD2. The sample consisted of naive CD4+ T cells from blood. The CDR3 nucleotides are TGTGCCAGCAGCCAAGAGTGGGCTAGCGGGAGAGGGCCCGGCAATGAGCAGTTCTTC. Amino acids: CASSQEWASGRGPGNEQFF.